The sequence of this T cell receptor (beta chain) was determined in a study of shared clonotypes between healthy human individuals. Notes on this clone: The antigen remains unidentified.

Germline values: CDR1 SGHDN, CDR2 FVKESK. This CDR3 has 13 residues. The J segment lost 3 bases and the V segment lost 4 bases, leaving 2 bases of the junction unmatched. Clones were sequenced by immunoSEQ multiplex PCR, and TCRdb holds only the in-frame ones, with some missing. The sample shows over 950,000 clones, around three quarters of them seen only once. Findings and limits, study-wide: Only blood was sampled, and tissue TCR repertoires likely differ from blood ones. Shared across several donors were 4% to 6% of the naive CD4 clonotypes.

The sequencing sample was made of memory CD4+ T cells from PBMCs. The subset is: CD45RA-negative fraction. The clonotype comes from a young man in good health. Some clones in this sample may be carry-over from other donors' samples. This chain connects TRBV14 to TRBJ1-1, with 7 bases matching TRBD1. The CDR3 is CASSLGTDTEAFF. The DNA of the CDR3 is TGTGCCAGCAGCCTCGGGACAGACACTGAAGCTTTCTTT.